Each of the 2 T cell receptor beta chains below was sequenced from the same sample in a study of T cell responses to AZD1222 COVID-19 vaccine. Only in-frame clones appear in the TCRdb table, and some are missing; sequencing was by immunoSEQ multiplex PCR. The profile covers around 110,000 clones, with 75% to 90% appearing a single time and about 5.4% taken by the ten largest. The specimen comprised peripheral blood, sampled on day 0 of AZD1222 vaccination. The receptors here all came from an adult in good health.

The rearrangement uses TRBV7-8 and TRBJ1-5; D not certain. V dropped 4 bases and J dropped 4 bases, with 14 bases sitting between them. Germline V gene data show CDR1 as SGHVS and CDR2 as FQNEAQ. CDR3 size: 15 residues. In nucleotides, the CDR3 is TGTGCCAGCAGCTCCCTACTAAGTGGGAATCAGCCCCAGCATTTT. Translation: CASSSLLSGNQPQHF.

The gene calls are TRBV18 and TRBJ1-2; D might be TRBD1 (6 bases). Trimming removed 1 base at V and 4 bases at J, with 16 bases between. CDR1 and CDR2 (germline): KGHSH, LQKENI. The CDR3 has 16 residues. CDR3 region: CASSPLDSNFFYGYTF. The CDR3 nucleotides are TGTGCCAGCTCACCACTGGACAGCAATTTTTTCTATGGCTACACCTTC.